What follows is one TCR beta chain and its context. Its antigen is not known. This specimen belongs to a study of cytomegalovirus exposure and HLA in healthy donors. Study results and caveats: The authors assumed roughly uniform sequencing depth across donors for presence/absence analyses. It was approximately 170 TCR beta chains that were listed as cytomegalovirus-associated. Most of the TCR beta V segments (in an earlier analysis) were productive either about 87% or about 30% of the time.

Trimming removed 4 bases from V and 13 bases from J, with 17 bases in between. This CDR3 is 12 amino acids long. The V gene's germline CDR1 is GTSNPN and CDR2 SVGIG (reference sequence). PCR primers comprised 60 Vbeta and 13 Jbeta primers. The table came from immunoSEQ multiplex PCR; TCRdb's copy has only in-frame clones and leaves some out. The table lists 65,000 to 75,000 clones, roughly 79% of them singletons. The rearrangement links TRBV30 to TRBJ2-1; a weak D match, TRBD2 (7 bases). This receptor was taken from a middle-aged man in good health and CMV-seronegative. The specimen was PBMCs. CDR3 bases: TGTGCCTGGAACGCGGGGGCCCCTGAACAGTTCTTC. Translating it yields CAWNAGAPEQFF.